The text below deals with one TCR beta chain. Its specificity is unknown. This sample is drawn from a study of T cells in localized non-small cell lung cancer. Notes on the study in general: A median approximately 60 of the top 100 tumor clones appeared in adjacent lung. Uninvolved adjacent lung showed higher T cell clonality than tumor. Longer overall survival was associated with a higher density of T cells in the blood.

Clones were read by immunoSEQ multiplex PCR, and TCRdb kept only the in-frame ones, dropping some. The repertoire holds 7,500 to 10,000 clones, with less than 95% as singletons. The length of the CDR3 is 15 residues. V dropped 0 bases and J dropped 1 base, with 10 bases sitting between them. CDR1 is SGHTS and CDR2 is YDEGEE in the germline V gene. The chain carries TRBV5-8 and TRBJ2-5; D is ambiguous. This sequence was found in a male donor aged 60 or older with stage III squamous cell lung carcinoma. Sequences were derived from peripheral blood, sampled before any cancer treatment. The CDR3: CASSLGTRAQETQYF. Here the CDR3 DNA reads TGTGCCAGCAGCTTGGGAACTCGCGCCCAAGAGACCCAGTACTTC. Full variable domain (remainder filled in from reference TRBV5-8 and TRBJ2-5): EAGVTQSPTHLIKTRGQQATLRCSPISGHTSVYWYQQALGLGLQFLLWYDEGEERNRGNFPPRFSGRQFPNYSSELNVNALELEDSALYLCASSLGTRAQETQYFGPGTRLLVL.